This T cell receptor (beta chain) was documented in a study of T cell repertoires in cytomegalovirus infection. Study context: Through public TCR beta signatures, both CMV infection and matching HLA type were indicated. Notes on the study in general: CMV-specific TCR beta clonotypes restricted by HLA-C were the ones dominating the ex vivo response. The cumulative frequency of public TCR beta families distinguished individuals who carried CMV together with the relevant HLA.

Germline values: CDR1 MNHEY, CDR2 SVGAGI. The CDR3 sequence is 14 residues long. The V end lost 0 bases, the J end lost 3 bases, and 9 bases lay between the germline ends. TCRdb analysed the reads with MiXCR anew, one entry per CDR3 protein. The sample consists of under 350,000 distinct CDR3 sequences, roughly a fifth of them appearing once. This clonotype was seen more than once but under ten times. Its antigen is not identified. The chain is built from TRBV6-5 and TRBJ2-7; a weak D match, TRBD2 (5 bases). The sample here was cultured PBMCs, taken from culture after CMV antigen stimulation. The clonotype was recovered from a human donor in good health (CMV status not recorded). Some clones in this sample may be carry-over from other donors' samples. The CDR3 sequence: CASSYSQEDYEQYF. The CDR3 DNA follows: TGTGCCAGCAGTTACTCCCAGGAGGACTACGAGCAGTACTTC.